This record concerns one T cell receptor beta chain sequence. No cognate antigen has been identified for it. Base qualities are not recorded, but no much larger clone differs from it by a single base. V is cut by 1 base and J by 6 bases, and the space between the germline ends is 10 bases. CDR1 is given as LNHDA and CDR2 as SQIVND, both from the germline V gene (reference sequence). Spanning cysteine to phenylalanine, the CDR3 consists of 14 amino acids. Just the 42-base CDR3 DNA is kept, in frame starting at base 1. The library was prepared using the immunoSEQ multiplex PCR assay. For the multiplex PCR, a mixture combining 60 forward primers for TCR Vbeta segments and 13 reverse primers for TCR Jbeta segments was used. The CDR3 region of rearranged TCR beta genes was amplified from genomic DNA with a multiplex PCR assay. The Illumina HiSeq System was used to sequence the amplified TCR beta libraries as 87-base-pair reads. From the authors' description of their analysis: A later analysis counted around 72 million unique TCR beta chains across the roughly 700 repertoires, and roughly 9.9 million of these chains were shared by at least two donors. Raw reads were error-corrected and collapsed into unique sequences by a nearest-neighbor algorithm in which closely related sequences were merged to remove PCR and sequencing errors. V, D and J gene segments were assigned by aligning CDR3 sequences to IMGT reference sequences. For a sequence to be retained, at least a six-nucleotide match to both a V gene segment and a J gene segment was required. A rearrangement was called productive if the CDR3 had no stop codons and remained in frame with V and J, and every other rearrangement was called non-productive. Following IMGT convention, CDR3 was defined as the stretch from the second conserved V-encoded cysteine to the conserved J-encoded phenylalanine. The earlier analysis of about 530 of the donors excluded any sequence lacking an unambiguous match to a single V gene segment. An earlier analysis of some 500 of the donors classified V segments as functional when productive rearrangements were above 56.7% and as segregating when the standard deviation between donors was above 5%. To diagnose cytomegalovirus status from the catalog of TCR beta chain sequences, a statistical classification framework was built. A later analysis assigned V and J genes by comparing TCR nucleotide sequences with IMGT/GENE-DB human TR gene sequences. In a later analysis, CDR3 sequences and most-parsimonious VDJ recombination scenarios were assigned using the TCRdist pipeline. In a later analysis, each TCR beta chain was defined by its CDR3 amino acid sequence together with its V-gene family, and reads without a unique V-gene family were excluded. In a later analysis, 450 to 600 highly shared, low-generation-probability nucleotide sequences were removed to address suspected cross-contamination and a sequencing artifact. A later analysis calculated a clonal expansion index for each public chain from normalized within-repertoire ranks of inferred template counts. Generation probabilities in a later analysis came from a VDJ recombination model fitted to out-of-frame rearrangements, and those results were checked against IGoR. In a later analysis, hypergeometric tests were used to score TCR-TCR, TCR-HLA and TCR-CMV co-occurrence, with a repertoire-size bias correction applied to TCR pairs. False discovery rates were estimated in a later analysis by permuting HLA or CMV assignments 20 times. In a later analysis, co-occurring TCRs were grouped using DBSCAN, and TCRdist sequence similarity was added for clustering within HLA-allele-positive subsets. Repertoires with fewer than 30,000 or more than 120,000 public chains, plus five repertoires with anomalous nucleotide sharing, were excluded from co-occurrence clustering. TCRdb stores this immuneACCESS table with in-frame sequences only. Part of the clones is absent; in the studies checked, under half of the shortfall reflects unresolved V genes, and no reason is known for the rest. V and J calls and clone size are copied from that table; D and trimming were computed from the DNA. For this sample there are tens of thousands of clones; around 80% appear just once. Clones ranked in the top ten supply about 6% of the sample.

In total, 630 or so healthy bone marrow donors made up the cohort. At the time of sampling, all cohort members were nominally healthy, though unrecorded immune exposures were likely present. The donor tested CMV seronegative and was one of the 352 seronegative cohort members. Every donor gave a peripheral blood sample, and the peripheral blood mononuclear cells from that sample were used for TCR beta sequencing. The Qiagen DNeasy Blood Extraction Kit was used to extract genomic DNA from the blood cell samples. The record originates from a study of cytomegalovirus exposure and HLA in healthy donors (dated by TCRdb to about 2017). Turning to the overall study: In an earlier analysis of roughly 590 of the donors, about 270 Gb of sequence data and approximately 120 million unique TCR beta sequences from some 170 million T cells were reported. A later analysis re-analyzed previously published TCR beta repertoires from 600 to 850 donors and added high-resolution HLA genotyping to study TCR occurrence patterns. The aim of the study was to test whether cataloging public T cell receptors could identify signatures of past pathogen exposure. An earlier analysis of around 580 of the donors used high-throughput TCR beta sequencing to judge whether each TCR beta V gene segment behaved as functional or pseudogenic. Both class I and class II loci were covered by HLA typing, at four-digit resolution. To predict cytomegalovirus infection status, the study brought together high-throughput TCR immunosequencing, statistical association of individual TCRs with disease status, and machine learning. Roughly 5 DR-DQ haplotypes were handled as single units for association and clustering, since linkage in the cohort was strong. All discovery cohort repertoires had been generated on a single sequencing platform. About 280 gigabases of sequencing data and roughly 80 million unique TCR sequences made up an early release that covered 500 to 700 HLA-typed donors. Donor age, sex, ethnicity and CMV serostatus were compiled alongside the repertoire data. A later genetic analysis used genome-wide SNP genotypes for about 65% of the 666 donors, treating that subset as a discovery cohort. The study profiled the T cell repertoires of more than 500 subjects by immunosequencing and related them to cytomegalovirus serostatus. On average, roughly 200,000 unique TCR beta nucleotide sequences were sequenced per donor among fewer than 500 genotyped donors of the cohort, with 15% to 20% of those sequences being non-productive. Of the 300 to 450 genotyped donors, approximately 83% fell in the genetic ancestry cluster associated with self-reported Caucasian donors. In the later analysis, no new phenotypic data were used to find candidate immune exposures; instead, reliance was placed on TCR beta sequences and their occurrence across donors. Typing coverage differed by locus: A, B, C, DRB1 and DQB1 were typed in roughly 620-630 donors, DQA1 in 522, DPA1 in 600 to 610, and DPB1 in 400 to 480. A separate validation cohort of more than 100 different subjects was used in addition to the roughly 640-subject first cohort. Findings and caveats that apply to the study as a whole: Across donors, most TCR sequences were observed very rarely, whereas some public TCRs were present in many individuals. Immune exposure information for the cohort was limited to CMV serostatus. Because counts were too low, 15 or so rarely observed V segments, including chromosome 9 orphons, were excluded from the earlier analysis of around 640 of the donors. An association between a missense DCLRE1C variant and V-gene and J-gene trimming of TCR beta chains was found in a later genetic analysis and replicated in an independent cohort. A later analysis associated about 17,000 TCR beta sequences with specific HLA alleles at a false discovery rate of 0.05. A few of the identified cytomegalovirus-associated TCR beta chains were confirmed in vitro to be specific for cytomegalovirus antigens. Assigning TCR associations to individual alleles was difficult when HLA alleles, especially DR and DQ, strongly co-occurred. Some IMGT-functional V segments, including TRBV6-2 and TRBV6-3, could not be told apart with the 87-base-pair reads, so those segments were excluded. A total of 164 TCR beta chains were listed by the study as associated with cytomegalovirus. The cohort was sequenced for TCR beta chains only, and without alpha or paired-chain data the features that could be detected were limited. The sequencing pipeline was judged likely to have produced a cluster of highly shared sequence variants as a technical artifact. According to a later analysis, parvovirus B19, influenza, CMV and Epstein-Barr virus appeared linked to several top co-occurrence clusters. A later analysis found that most CMV-associated TCR beta chains appeared HLA-restricted, with HLA associations seemingly driven largely by CMV exposure. In a later analysis, HLA-associated TCR beta chains were found to be more clonally expanded and to have lower generation probabilities than equally common non-associated chains. According to the authors, the approach could potentially be generalized to other disease states and immunological phenotypes. Linkage disequilibrium might explain the correlated functional status among segregating V segments, but an unknown experimental factor could not be ruled out. According to a later analysis, TCR association rates differed among HLA loci, with DRB1 alleles showing the most associated TCRs and HLA-C alleles showing the fewest. Because HLA typing was missing for some donors at each locus, association tests included only the typed subset. The classifier was reported to diagnose cytomegalovirus status with high specificity and sensitivity in both the original cohort and the validation cohort. An earlier analysis of 450 to 750 of the donors showed that most TCR beta V segments appeared in productive rearrangements either about 87% or about 30% of the time, which broadly matched IMGT annotations. A further reported finding was that TCR beta sequences accurately predicted the HLA-A and HLA-B alleles for most subjects in the first cohort. Sequencing depth was assumed to be roughly uniform across donors in the presence/absence analyses, though that assumption may not hold. According to a later genetic analysis, donors in an Asian-associated ancestry cluster had fewer N-insertions in productive TCRs than the approximately 610-donor mean.

The V and J segments used are TRBV19 and TRBJ2-1; TRBD2 might be the D gene, on 5 matching bases. Sequenced: PBMCs. This TCR derives from a man between 45 and 60 years old in good health and CMV-seronegative. The CDR3 has the sequence CASSIVSGSNEQFF. Here is the DNA: TGTGCCAGTAGTATAGTTTCGGGGAGCAATGAGCAGTTCTTC. The variable domain in full, with residues beyond the CDR3 obtained from the reference TRBV19 and TRBJ2-1 genes, is DGGITQSPKYLFRKEGQNVTLSCEQNLNHDAMYWYRQDPGQGLRLIYYSQIVNDFQKGDIAEGYSVSREKKESFPLTVTSAQKNPTAFYLCASSIVSGSNEQFFGPGTRLTVL.